This is a list of T cell receptor beta chains from one sample in a study of CD8 T cell repertoires and HIV-1 epitope variants. These receptors' targets are unknown. Produced via immunoSEQ multiplex PCR; TCRdb's table is partial and in-frame only. The sample lists fewer than 6,000 clones; roughly three fifths were seen once. The sample was cultured CD8+ T cells derived from PBMCs. The receptors derive from a male donor with HIV. CDR3s include the opening cysteine and the closing phenylalanine or tryptophan. D genes are given only for firm matches. Rows may omit the clone size; those that give it use once, few, many or a size class.

>TRBV7-9|12|TRBJ2-5|NA|NA
CASSSVRGEQYF
TGTGCCAGCAGCTCCGTGCGGGGTGAGCAGTACTTC
>TRBV5-1|16|TRBJ1-2|NA|NA
CASSGEQRTANYGYTF
TGCGCCAGCAGCGGGGAACAACGGACGGCGAACTATGGCTACACCTTC
>TRBV6-6|15|TRBJ1-1|TRBD1|once
CASSFSGQGEPEAFF
TGTGCCAGCAGTTTCTCGGGACAGGGCGAGCCTGAAGCTTTCTTT
>TRBV7-8|14|TRBJ2-3|NA|NA
CASSLARGADTQYF
TGTGCCAGCAGCTTAGCGCGTGGAGCAGATACGCAGTATTTT
>TRBV7-3|12|TRBJ2-2|NA|NA
CASSSTGGELFF
TGTGCCAGCAGCTCGACGGGCGGGGAGCTGTTTTTT
>TRBV30|14|TRBJ1-2|NA|few
CAWDQGTLIGGYTF
TGTGCCTGGGACCAAGGCACCCTCATCGGTGGCTACACCTTC
>TRBV2|15|TRBJ2-1|NA|NA
CASSPYPKSYNEQFF
TGTGCCAGCAGTCCTTATCCTAAGAGCTACAATGAGCAGTTCTTC
>TRBV9|16|TRBJ2-1|TRBD1|few
CASSPETGGYYNEQFF
TGTGCCAGCAGCCCTGAGACAGGGGGTTATTACAATGAGCAGTTCTTC
>TRBV7-8|14|TRBJ2-3|NA|NA
CASRGRAGTDTQYF
TGTGCCAGCAGAGGCAGGGCTGGCACAGATACGCAGTATTTT
>TRBV7-6|15|TRBJ1-3|TRBD1|NA
CASSLGTGVGNTIYF
TGTGCCAGCAGCTTAGGGACAGGGGTTGGAAACACCATATATTTT
>TRBV11-3|12|TRBJ2-1|NA|NA
CASSLGRNEQFF
TGTGCCAGCAGCTTAGGACGTAATGAGCAGTTCTTC
>TRBV9|15|TRBJ1-2|NA|few
CASSVEGSGLYGYTF
TGTGCCAGCAGCGTAGAAGGCAGCGGACTCTATGGCTACACCTTC
>TRBV20-1|11|TRBJ2-7|NA|few
CSARQGFEQYF
TGCAGTGCTAGACAGGGATTCGAGCAGTACTTC
>TRBV2|14|TRBJ2-1|NA|NA
CASSDIDYYNEQFF
TGTGCCAGCAGTGATATAGACTACTACAATGAGCAGTTCTTC
>TRBV11-2|18|TRBJ2-2|TRBD2|NA
CASSWPGRERGWTGELFF
TGTGCCAGCAGTTGGCCGGGACGAGAGCGGGGATGGACCGGGGAGCTGTTTTTT
>TRBV6-6|13|TRBJ2-7|NA|NA
CASSYFGAYEQYF
TGTGCCAGCAGTTACTTCGGGGCCTACGAGCAGTACTTC
>TRBV6-7|13|TRBJ1-1|NA|NA
CANPLSMNTEAFF
TGTGCCAACCCTTTGTCCATGAACACTGAAGCTTTCTTT
>TRBV4-1|16|TRBJ2-7|NA|NA
CASSEKSPGPSYEQYF
TGCGCCAGCAGCGAAAAAAGTCCGGGGCCCTCCTACGAGCAGTACTTC
>TRBV11-3|15|TRBJ2-3|TRBD1|NA
CASSWGTGLTDTQYF
TGTGCCAGCAGTTGGGGGACAGGGCTTACAGATACGCAGTATTTT
>TRBV7-9|17|TRBJ2-7|TRBD2|medium-sized
CASRLDGPSGAPYEQYF
TGTGCCAGCAGATTAGATGGTCCTAGCGGAGCCCCCTACGAGCAGTACTTC
>TRBV4-2|19|TRBJ2-7|NA|few
CASSQETGYAAGSSYEQYF
TGTGCCAGCAGCCAAGAGACAGGCTACGCTGCTGGAAGCTCCTACGAGCAGTACTTC
>TRBV28|16|TRBJ1-4|NA|NA
CASSLSDAGVGEKLFF
TGTGCCAGCAGTCTTTCCGACGCAGGGGTTGGGGAAAAACTGTTTTTT
>TRBV15|15|TRBJ2-7|TRBD1|few
CATSPGTGGAYEQYF
TGTGCCACCAGCCCCGGGACAGGGGGCGCTTACGAGCAGTACTTC
>TRBV15|17|TRBJ2-7|TRBD2|few
CATSRATLAGDSYEQYF
TGTGCCACCAGCAGAGCAACCTTAGCGGGGGACTCCTACGAGCAGTACTTC
>TRBV7-9|16|TRBJ2-3|TRBD2|NA
CASTLNSGGPTDTQYF
TGTGCCAGCACCCTCAACTCGGGGGGACCCACAGATACGCAGTATTTT
>TRBV10-3|15|TRBJ2-7|TRBD1|NA
CAISESGQGAHEQYF
TGTGCCATCAGTGAGAGCGGACAGGGGGCCCACGAGCAGTACTTC
>TRBV5-1|15|TRBJ2-3|TRBD2|NA
CASSAGTTGADTQYF
TGCGCCAGCAGCGCCGGGACTACCGGTGCAGATACGCAGTATTTT
>TRBV29-1|13|TRBJ1-2|TRBD1|NA
CSVLTGEDYGYTF
TGCAGCGTTCTCACAGGGGAGGACTATGGCTACACCTTC
>TRBV9|14|TRBJ2-2|NA|NA
CASSVEGNTGELFF
TGTGCCAGCAGCGTAGAGGGGAACACCGGGGAGCTGTTTTTT
>TRBV27|13|TRBJ2-7|NA|few
CASSPARTYEQYF
TGTGCCAGCAGTCCCGCCCGAACCTACGAGCAGTACTTC
>TRBV14|16|TRBJ2-3|TRBD1|NA
CASSPRDRGYTDTQYF
TGTGCCAGCAGCCCCCGGGACAGAGGCTACACAGATACGCAGTATTTT
>TRBV2|14|TRBJ2-5|NA|once
CASSEYSEEETQYF
TGTGCCAGCAGTGAATACAGCGAAGAAGAGACCCAGTACTTC
>TRBV5-1|14|TRBJ2-7|NA|NA
CASSAGAAWEKQYF
TGCGCCAGCAGCGCGGGGGCAGCTTGGGAGAAGCAGTACTTC
>TRBV6-4|14|TRBJ1-5|NA|NA
CASRSVQENQPQHF
TGTGCCAGCAGATCCGTACAGGAAAATCAGCCCCAGCATTTT
>TRBV15|13|TRBJ2-1|TRBD1|NA
CATSVNRGNEQFF
TGTGCCACCAGCGTAAACAGGGGCAATGAGCAGTTCTTC
>TRBV27|12|TRBJ1-2|TRBD1|NA
CASSFLQGGVHF
TGTGCCAGCAGTTTTCTACAGGGGGGGGTCCACTTC
>TRBV28|15|TRBJ2-1|TRBD2|NA
CASRRGGVEYNEQFF
TGTGCCAGCAGGCGGGGGGGAGTAGAATACAATGAGCAGTTCTTC
>TRBV28|15|TRBJ1-1|NA|NA
CASSFQGQKDTEAFF
TGTGCCAGCAGTTTTCAGGGGCAGAAGGACACTGAAGCTTTCTTT
>TRBV18|16|TRBJ2-3|TRBD1|NA
CASSLRQGKNTDTQYF
TGTGCCAGCTCACTCCGACAGGGTAAAAATACAGATACGCAGTATTTT
>TRBV6-6|14|TRBJ1-2|NA|NA
CASSYDPPGYGYTF
TGTGCCAGCAGTTACGACCCCCCGGGATATGGCTACACCTTC
>TRBV28|14|TRBJ2-1|NA|NA
CASSFSLTNNEQFF
TGTGCCAGCAGTTTCAGCCTTACCAACAATGAGCAGTTCTTC
>TRBV13|16|TRBJ2-1|TRBD2|once
CASSSLGLAPYNEQFF
TGTGCCAGCAGCTCCCTAGGACTAGCCCCCTACAATGAGCAGTTCTTC
>TRBV7-8|20|TRBJ2-1|NA|once
CASSLPGHRAGTGALDEQFF
TGTGCCAGCAGCCTACCGGGACATCGGGCCGGCACGGGAGCTCTTGATGAGCAGTTCTTC
>TRBV15|14|TRBJ1-1|TRBD1|NA
CATSRSRGTDEAFF
TGTGCCACCAGCAGGTCCCGTGGGACAGATGAAGCTTTCTTT
>TRBV6-1|14|TRBJ1-1|NA|once
CASSEWVGDFEAFF
TGTGCCAGCAGTGAATGGGTCGGAGATTTTGAAGCTTTCTTT
>TRBV9|15|TRBJ2-7|TRBD1|NA
CASSARGQGAYEQYF
TGTGCCAGCAGCGCGCGGGGACAGGGGGCCTACGAGCAGTACTTC